This TCR beta chain was sequenced in a study of T cell repertoires in cytomegalovirus infection. General study results and limits: Clonotype analysis showed dominance of the ex vivo response by HLA-C-restricted CMV-specific TCR beta clonotypes.

This clonotype has more than one count but fewer than ten. Its specificity is not known. TCRdb reprocessed the reads with MiXCR, giving one entry per CDR3 protein. Altogether approximately 170,000 distinct CDR3 sequences are present, about 15% being singletons, with the ten largest covering over 20%. The CDR3 runs to 14 residues. The V gene's germline CDR1 is SEHNR and CDR2 FQNEAQ (reference sequence). V lost 5 bases and J lost 6; bases outside the gene matches: 7. V gene TRBV7-9 combines with J gene TRBJ1-1, with 9 nucleotides matching TRBD1. Sequencing was carried out using PBMCs. This receptor was obtained from a human donor in good health (CMV status not recorded). Some clones in this sample may be carry-over from other donors' samples. The CDR3 nucleotides read TGTGCCAGCAGCCTAGGACAGGGGTTAGCTGAAGCTTTCTTT. It codes for CASSLGQGLAEAFF.